The 24 T cell receptor beta chains below all came from one sample that was sequenced in a study of shared clonotypes between healthy human individuals. Repertoires were generated with immunoSEQ multiplex PCR, while TCRdb's copy carries only in-frame clones and drops some. This table holds under 2,000,000 clones, approximately 94% found once. Selected positively for CCR7 and CD45RO-negative, naive CD8 cells excluded terminally differentiated effector memory CD45RA+ cells. The specimen was naive CD8+ T cells sorted from blood. The receptor source for this set is a man aged 18 to 30 in good health.

The chain links TRBV28 to TRBJ2-7; tentative D call: TRBD2 (7 bases). From germline, CDR1 is MDHEN and CDR2 SYDVKM. The CDR3 spans 17 residues. Trimming pared 7 bases from V and 4 bases from J, leaving 26 bases between. The CDR3 region is CASNPVGRGRNPYEQYF. The DNA of the CDR3 is TGTGCCAGCAATCCAGTTGGGAGGGGGAGGAACCCATACGAGCAGTACTTC.

The rearrangement links TRBV28 to TRBJ2-3, with TRBD2 matching over 7 bases. Trimming took 6 bases from V and 2 from J; bases not matched to a gene: 14. Germline V gene data show CDR1 as MDHEN and CDR2 as SYDVKM. The CDR3 has 17 residues. This CDR3 reads CASSQTSSVPHTDTQYF. Here the CDR3 DNA reads TGTGCCAGCAGCCAGACTAGCTCTGTCCCTCACACAGATACGCAGTATTTT.

The chain couples TRBV5-4 to TRBJ1-2, with 9 bases identical to TRBD1. V shed 4 bases and J 4 bases; nucleotides not matched to a gene: 8. The germline V gene has CDR1 SGHNT and CDR2 YYREEE (reference sequence). This CDR3 comprises 15 residues. The CDR3 DNA is TGTGCCAGCAGCCCCGGGGACAGGGAGTTCTATGGCTACACCTTC. Protein sequence: CASSPGDREFYGYTF.

This clone was seen just once. This rearrangement joins TRBV27 to TRBJ1-5, with D uncertain. V lost 3 bases and J 9 bases, leaving 12 bases between the germline ends. This CDR3 contains 13 residues. From germline, CDR1 is MNHEY and CDR2 SMNVEV (reference sequence). CDR3 nucleotides: TGTGCCAGCAGTTTCAGGTCGGTGTCGCCCCAGCATTTT. Amino acid sequence: CASSFRSVSPQHF.

This clone was found once. The chain employs TRBV18 and TRBJ1-6; 9 positions match TRBD1. The CDR3 has 15 residues. The germline gives CDR1 KGHSH, CDR2 LQKENI. After removal of 4 bases from V and 6 bases from J, the junction contained 4 bases not matched to a gene. CDR3 in DNA: TGTGCCAGCTCACAGACAGGGGGACGTAATTCACCCCTCCACTTT. Translated, it gives CASSQTGGRNSPLHF.

Only one count was recorded for this clone. The V and J genes are TRBV25-1 and TRBJ1-1; D gene unclear. CDR1 and CDR2 (germline): MGHDK, SYGVNS. The V and J ends lost 4 bases and 6 bases respectively, with 15 bases between them. The CDR3 length is 14 residues. CDR3 in DNA: TGTGCCAGCAGTGGCCTGCTGGGGTACGCTGAAGCTTTCTTT. Its translation: CASSGLLGYAEAFF. Drawing the rest from reference TRBV25-1 and TRBJ1-1, the complete variable domain is EADIYQTPRYLVIGTGKKITLECSQTMGHDKMYWYQQDPGMELHLIHYSYGVNSTEKGDLSSESTVSRIRTEHFPLTLESARPSHTSQYLCASSGLLGYAEAFFGQGTRLTVV.

The chain combines TRBV19 with TRBJ1-4; D gene ambiguous. CDR3 length: 12 amino acids. Per germline, CDR1 LNHDA and CDR2 SQIVND (reference sequence). With 6 bases removed from V and 7 bases from J, the gap between germline ends came to 9 bases. CDR3 protein: CASSFEGEKLFF. CDR3 coding DNA: TGTGCCAGTAGCTTCGAAGGTGAAAAACTGTTTTTT.

Worth noting for this clone: Distinct nucleotide sequences in the sample also encode this CDR3. The genes are TRBV6-5 and TRBJ2-7, with 7 bases aligning to TRBD1. The CDR3 is made up of 14 amino acids. Germline assignment: CDR1 MNHEY and CDR2 SVGAGI. The V segment lost 2 bases and the J segment 2 bases; nucleotides outside the gene matches: 3. The CDR3 region is CASSYRGPTYEQYF. For the CDR3, the DNA is TGTGCCAGCAGTTACAGGGGGCCGACCTACGAGCAGTACTTC.

The chain links TRBV5-8 to TRBJ2-7; maybe TRBD1 (5 bases). This CDR3 spans 17 amino acids. Between the trimmed V and J ends, which lost 3 bases and 0 bases, there was a span of 19 bases. Germline V lookup: CDR1 SGHTS, CDR2 YDEGEE. The DNA of the CDR3 is TGTGCCAGCAGCTATTCTATGGAGACAGAGAGCTCCTACGAGCAGTACTTC. Translating it yields CASSYSMETESSYEQYF.

This clone appeared once. The chain combines TRBV2 with TRBJ1-2; tentative D call: TRBD1 (5 bases). CDR1 is SNHLY and CDR2 is FYNNEI in the germline V gene. Trimming stripped 5 bases from V and 1 base from J, with 17 bases between. The CDR3 sequence is 16 residues long. The CDR3 reads CASSHRRGGLNYGYTF. The CDR3 nucleotides are TGTGCCAGCAGTCATCGGAGGGGTGGCCTTAACTATGGCTACACCTTC. Drawing the rest from reference TRBV2 and TRBJ1-2, the complete variable domain is EPEVTQTPSHQVTQMGQEVILRCVPISNHLYFYWYRQILGQKVEFLVSFYNNEISEKSEIFDDQFSVERPDGSNFTLKIRSTKLEDSAMYFCASSHRRGGLNYGYTFGSGTRLTVV.

The CDR3 loop reads CASSRSGLSSYNEQFF. DNA of the CDR3: TGTGCCAGCAGCAGGAGCGGACTAAGCTCCTACAATGAGCAGTTCTTC. The chain couples TRBV7-9 to TRBJ2-1, with a tentative D call TRBD2 (6 bases). V shed 5 bases and J shed 0 bases, with 14 bases lying between them. The CDR3 totals 16 residues. Germline values: CDR1 SEHNR, CDR2 FQNEAQ (reference sequence).

The genes are TRBV7-9 and TRBJ2-1; TRBD1 aligns across 11 bases. This CDR3 contains 15 residues. V shed 5 bases, J shed 4 bases, and the junction held 4 bases outside the gene matches. Germline CDR1 reads SEHNR; CDR2 reads FQNEAQ (reference sequence). The CDR3 reads CASSQGTGGYNEQFF. For the CDR3, the DNA is TGTGCCAGCAGCCAAGGGACAGGGGGATACAATGAGCAGTTCTTC.

The V and J genes are TRBV27 and TRBJ1-1, with 10 bases that match TRBD1. The V gene's germline CDR1 is MNHEY and CDR2 SMNVEV (reference sequence). The length of the CDR3 is 14 residues. V trimming: 10 bases; J trimming: 1 base; junction bases outside the gene matches: 6. CDR3 amino acids: CATKTGGANTEAFF. CDR3 DNA: TGTGCCACTAAGACAGGGGGCGCGAACACTGAAGCTTTCTTT.

CDR3 sequence (DNA): TGTGCCAGCAGCTTACCTTGGGACTACGAGCAGTACTTC. It translates to CASSLPWDYEQYF. The chain recombines TRBV7-8 with TRBJ2-7, with no clear D. Germline V gene lookup returns CDR1 SGHVS and CDR2 FQNEAQ. The CDR3 is 13 residues long. V was pared by 2 bases and J by 3 bases, with 8 bases between. The variable domain in full, completed from reference TRBV7-8 and TRBJ2-7, reads GAGVSQSPRYKVAKRGQDVALRCDPISGHVSLFWYQQALGQGPEFLTYFQNEAQLDKSGLPSDRFFAERPEGSVSTLKIQRTQQEDSAVYLCASSLPWDYEQYFGPGTRLTVT.

The rearrangement links TRBV5-1 to TRBJ2-3; 7 bases are a match to TRBD2. Germline trimming cut 0 bases from V and 8 bases from J; bases unmatched to any gene: 15. Germline V gene lookup returns CDR1 SGHRS and CDR2 YFSETQ. This CDR3 region has 17 residues. This CDR3 is CASSLAHLAGEGGTQYF. The CDR3 bases are TGCGCCAGCAGCTTGGCCCATTTGGCGGGGGAAGGTGGTACGCAGTATTTT.

The genes are TRBV7-8 and TRBJ2-7, with a tentative D call TRBD2 (6 bases). Germline V gene data show CDR1 as SGHVS and CDR2 as FQNEAQ. The CDR3 has 15 residues. Trimming took off 6 bases at V and 2 bases at J, with 17 bases between the two ends. Written as DNA, the CDR3 is TGTGCCAGCAGTTCGGAGGGCCAATTAGCCTACGAGCAGTACTTC. Protein product: CASSSEGQLAYEQYF.

The chain carries TRBV29-1 and TRBJ1-1; no definite D call. V gave up 4 bases and J gave up 8 bases, with 5 bases separating them. Looked up from germline, CDR1 is SQVTM and CDR2 is ANQGSEA. This CDR3 is 9 amino acids long. CDR3 loop: CSVGREAFF. The CDR3 region has the DNA TGCAGCGTTGGTAGGGAAGCTTTCTTT.

V usage is TRBV10-3 and J usage is TRBJ2-7; 8 bases map to TRBD2. CDR1 is ENHRY, CDR2 SYGVKD, per germline. The J segment lost 6 bases and the V segment lost 6 bases, leaving 10 bases of the junction unmatched. The CDR3 contains 14 residues. The CDR3 DNA reads as TGTGCCATCAGGGACCCGGAGCGGGAGATCGAGCAGTACTTC. Translation: CAIRDPEREIEQYF.

V is TRBV11-3 and J is TRBJ1-1; a weak D match, TRBD1 (6 bases). The V end lost 11 bases, the J end lost 3 bases, and 16 bases lay between the germline ends. Germline values: CDR1 SGHNT, CDR2 YENEEA. The length of the CDR3 is 13 residues. CDR3 sequence: CAGWGQGDTEAFF. The CDR3 region has the DNA TGTGCCGGCTGGGGGCAGGGTGACACTGAAGCTTTCTTT.

This clone was observed a single time. The chain combines TRBV15 with TRBJ1-1, with D uncertain. This CDR3 contains 14 residues. The V and J ends lost 1 base and 0 bases respectively, with 6 bases between them. Germline assignment: CDR1 LNHNV and CDR2 YYDKDF (reference sequence). The CDR3 bases are TGTGCCACCAGCAGAGGACACCTGAACACTGAAGCTTTCTTT. This codes for CATSRGHLNTEAFF.

The chain employs TRBV7-8 and TRBJ2-7; 13 bases are shared with TRBD2. Losses at the gene ends were 5 bases for V and 2 bases for J; bases not matched to a gene: 12. The CDR3 totals 18 residues. Per the germline V gene, CDR1 is SGHVS and CDR2 is FQNEAQ. CDR3 in amino acids: CASSPGLAGAASPYEQYF. The CDR3 DNA sequence: TGTGCCAGCAGCCCTGGACTAGCGGGGGCGGCCTCTCCCTACGAGCAGTACTTC.

J is TRBJ2-7 and V is TRBV30; 9 bases map to TRBD1. CDR1 is GTSNPN, CDR2 SVGIG, per germline (reference sequence). This CDR3 contains 14 residues. V gave up 4 bases and J gave up 1 base; unmatched junction bases: 5. Here the CDR3 DNA reads TGTGCCTGGACCGAGACAGGGGGATCCTACGAGCAGTACTTC. Protein sequence: CAWTETGGSYEQYF. Using reference TRBV30 and TRBJ2-7 for the parts outside the CDR3, the full variable domain is SQTIHQWPATLVQPVGSPLSLECTVEGTSNPNLYWYRQAAGRGLQLLFYSVGIGQISSEVPQNLSASRPQDRQFILSSKKLLLSDSGFYLCAWTETGGSYEQYFGPGTRLTVT.

The V call is TRBV9, the J call TRBJ1-1; a possible D gene is TRBD1 (5 bases). V was cut by 0 bases and J by 2 bases, with 17 bases left in between. Germline V CDR1 and CDR2: SGDLS, YYNGEE. The CDR3 is made up of 17 amino acids. The CDR3 DNA reads TGTGCCAGCAGCGTAGATGGACACCCTTTATCCAACACTGAAGCTTTCTTT. Protein product: CASSVDGHPLSNTEAFF.

The chain carries TRBV4-3 and TRBJ2-7; possibly TRBD2 for D (5 bases). The germline V and J ends were trimmed by 9 bases and 0 bases, with 24 bases remaining between them. CDR1 and CDR2 (germline): LGHNA, YSLEER. The CDR3 contains 17 residues. CDR3 in DNA: TGCGCCAGGGTTAGCGTGTGCGGAAAAACTGACTCCTACGAGCAGTACTTC. As protein: CARVSVCGKTDSYEQYF.